These 2 T cell receptor beta chains were all obtained from the same sample, sequenced in a study of T-cell reconstitution after alpha-beta-depleted transplantation in children. For TCRbeta, the library was prepared with unique molecular identifiers. Using its own MiXCR run on the PCR reads, TCRdb lists one record per CDR3 protein. The sample has about 610,000 distinct CDR3 sequences, roughly a tenth seen once. The sequences come from PBMCs from the stem cell graft donor, collected from the stem cell graft. These receptors all stem from a human donor who donated a stem cell graft to a child with acute myeloid leukemia.

On this clonotype itself: Since the CDR3 does not end with the conserved phenylalanine or tryptophan, this likely comes from a read error. V and J are TRBV28 and TRBJ1-2, with a weak D call TRBD1 (5 bases). The CDR3 has 14 residues. The ends were cut back, 4 bases at V and 3 bases at J, with 12 bases in the middle. Germline CDR1 MDHEN, CDR2 SYDVKM. The CDR3 DNA reads as TGTGCCAGCAGTTCATTGGAGGGGCACTATGGCTACACCTCC. Translation: CASSSLEGHYGYTS.

This clonotype was found a few times. The J gene is TRBJ2-3, the V gene TRBV14; D not resolved. Germline V gene data show CDR1 as SGHDN and CDR2 as FVKESK. The CDR3 has 13 amino acids. V lost 1 base, J lost 5 bases, and 7 bases lay in between. The CDR3: CASSQAAIDTQYF. Here the CDR3 DNA reads TGTGCCAGCAGCCAAGCAGCGATAGATACGCAGTATTTT.